The source of this T cell receptor (beta chain) is a study of human T cells and chemical hapten exposure. Notes on the study in general: Sensitization with DPC brought no change to TCRs above 1 in 1000 in frequency.

The CDR3 consists of 14 residues. Trimming cost V 6 bases and J 2 bases, with 12 bases left between them. Looked up from germline, CDR1 is MNHEY and CDR2 is SVGAGI. The time point: healthy volunteer bleed at 2 weeks. Unseparated into fractions, whole blood served as the source from which total RNA was extracted. A few counts support this clonotype. Antigen specificity is unknown. Unique molecular identifiers were affixed to discrete cDNA molecules within the library. Authors' analysis steps: Individual samples carried between roughly 23,224 and 750,000 TCRs, with some 100,000 as the median. From the RACE reads, TCRdb called clonotypes with MiXCR, one entry per CDR3 protein. These V and J calls rely on TCRdb rather than the paper's analysis. The sample comprises more than 70,000 distinct CDR3 sequences, approximately 10% of which are singletons, and around 2.8% rests with the top ten.

The V and J genes are TRBV6-5 and TRBJ2-3, with a weak D call TRBD1 (6 bases). The origin of this receptor is a female donor in good health. Some clones in this sample may be carry-over from other donors' samples. The sequencing sample was made of whole blood. For the CDR3, the DNA is TGTGCCAGCAGGATGACAGGACCCACAGATACGCAGTATTTT. Its translation is CASRMTGPTDTQYF.